The rows below give T cell receptor beta chains drawn from one sample of a study of blood T cell repertoires in COVID-19. Generated by immunoSEQ multiplex PCR, the TCRdb table keeps only in-frame clones and is missing some. The repertoire holds hundreds of thousands of clones, with 80% to 90% as singletons. Sequencing was done on a sample of peripheral blood. The receptors were sampled from a woman aged 60-75 years with COVID-19, enrolled during active disease. CDR3s leave out the opening cysteine and the closing phenylalanine or tryptophan. Fields, in order: V gene, clone size, J gene, CDR3 protein. Size tells how often a clone was seen (once, few, many) or the class of an expanded clone, and some rows leave it out.

TRBV20-1,.,TRBJ1-2,SASDTNYGYT
TRBV7-9,.,TRBJ1-2,ASSWHDREVPGGYT
TRBV18,.,TRBJ1-4,ASSLDSNEKLF
TRBV5-1,.,TRBJ1-1,ASSFQGLTGNTEAF
TRBV7-9,.,TRBJ1-5,ASSGQGDYQPQH
TRBV28,.,TRBJ2-7,ASSDPGLAYEQY
TRBV7-2,.,TRBJ2-7,ASSLARAGVLYEQY
TRBV7-2,.,TRBJ1-1,ASSLARQVNTEAF
TRBV10-2,few,TRBJ2-3,ASGQRGGRTDTQY
TRBV5-1,.,TRBJ2-7,ASSTGSSYEQY
TRBV28,.,TRBJ2-7,ASRHRPRGNNYEQY
TRBV4-1,.,TRBJ2-1,ASSQKVDSLGGNEQF
TRBV9,.,TRBJ2-2,ASSVEGPRGTGELF
TRBV29-1,.,TRBJ1-5,SVPTPGRGSNQPQH
TRBV28,.,TRBJ2-7,ASSLYFRETGGAGQY
TRBV5-8,.,TRBJ1-1,ASSSWGVVTEAF
TRBV5-1,.,TRBJ1-4,ASSLGAGTNEKLF
TRBV11-2,.,TRBJ2-1,ASSSRPGTGQGDEQF
TRBV7-2,once,TRBJ1-1,ASSPGGGVGTEAF
TRBV7-2,.,TRBJ1-2,ASSLTSGGYGYT
TRBV6-5,.,TRBJ1-1,ASSLTGGVTEAF
TRBV15,.,TRBJ1-1,ATSRVLNTEAF
TRBV30,.,TRBJ2-5,AWSVEKTQY
TRBV5-5,.,TRBJ2-1,ASSFFGLAGAHNEQF
TRBV2,few,TRBJ2-5,ASRDSGGRETQY
TRBV5-5,.,TRBJ2-7,ASSLRQLEQY
TRBV5-5,.,TRBJ1-4,ASSPDRVGTNEKLF
TRBV6-5,.,TRBJ1-2,ASSSQGNYGYT
TRBV28,.,TRBJ1-3,ATTGTGNTIY
TRBV5-1,.,TRBJ1-1,ASSTRGTEAF
TRBV3-1/TRBV3-2,once,TRBJ1-3,ASSLRTVSGNTIY
TRBV5-6,.,TRBJ2-5,ASTRIQVQETQY
TRBV2,.,TRBJ1-4,ASRRGQENEKLF
TRBV6-6,once,TRBJ1-2,ASSLLWEIGYGYT
TRBV11-2,.,TRBJ2-7,ASSLAPSRYEQY
TRBV4-2,.,TRBJ2-3,ASSQEASGPDTQY
TRBV7-7,.,TRBJ1-1,ASSSTPTRDRGTEAF
TRBV7-8,.,TRBJ2-7,ASKKAGGTGVEEQY
TRBV18,.,TRBJ2-7,ASSPLSRLVSHEQY
TRBV6-6,.,TRBJ1-2,AIFVNYGYT
TRBV7-2,.,TRBJ1-6,ASSLMGGGVYNSPLH
TRBV7-2,.,TRBJ1-1,ASSLYPGSQGTEAF
TRBV10-3,.,TRBJ1-1,AIKAVVNTEAF
TRBV18,.,TRBJ1-2,ASSGQPFGGYT
TRBV10-1,.,TRBJ2-2,ASSRNAGTGELF
TRBV19,.,TRBJ1-5,ASSADRRDNQPQH
TRBV2,.,TRBJ1-2,ASSGQTYGYT